Below, 31 T cell receptor beta chains from the same sample are listed, as sequenced in a study of Tregs in tolerant kidney transplant recipients. Mixed chimerism was transient after nonmyeloablative marrow transplants from related graft donors. The method was immunoSEQ multiplex PCR; TCRdb's version includes in-frame clones alone and lacks a portion of them. Here the sample spans around 50,000 clones, around 93% being singletons. Sequencing used CD8+ T cells from blood (PBMCs), obtained 24 months after the transplant. These receptors all come from a human patient who received a combined kidney and bone marrow transplant. Part of the T cells may come from the graft donor.

The V and J genes are TRBV2 and TRBJ1-1; D is uncertain. CDR3 size: 20 residues. V shed 4 bases and J shed 0 bases, with 27 bases lying between them. CDR1 and CDR2 from the germline V gene are SNHLY and FYNNEI. The CDR3 reads CASSGGGLGTEALMNTEAFF. The CDR3 DNA is TGTGCCAGCAGTGGTGGAGGGCTGGGAACAGAAGCACTCATGAACACTGAAGCTTTCTTT.

The gene calls are TRBV4-3 and TRBJ2-7; D remains ambiguous. Trimming took 1 base from V and 3 from J, leaving 7 bases between them. Germline CDR1 LGHNA, CDR2 YSLEER. The CDR3 covers 13 residues. The CDR3 DNA sequence: TGCGCCAGCAGCCAAGGACTTTACTACGAGCAGTACTTC. Translation gives CASSQGLYYEQYF.

The J gene is TRBJ2-3, the V gene TRBV7-9; 13 bases are shared with TRBD2. Germline V gene data show CDR1 as SEHNR and CDR2 as FQNEAQ (reference sequence). The CDR3 is 18 residues long. V shed 4 bases and J 1 base; nucleotides not matched to a gene: 8. As DNA, the CDR3 is TGTGCCAGCAGCTGGAGACTAGCGGGAGGACCGGGCACAGATACGCAGTATTTT. Translating gives CASSWRLAGGPGTDTQYF.

The chain employs TRBV5-4 and TRBJ2-2; D perhaps matches TRBD2 (5 bases). This CDR3 contains 12 residues. V was clipped by 3 bases and J by 5 bases, with 5 bases between them. The germline V gene encodes CDR1 SGHNT and CDR2 YYREEE (reference sequence). CDR3 loop: CASSSGTGELFF. CDR3 DNA: TGTGCCAGCAGCTCGGGGACCGGGGAGCTGTTTTTT.

The chain carries TRBV7-7 and TRBJ2-1; 7 bases line up with TRBD1. V gave up 6 bases and J gave up 5 bases; unmatched junction bases: 10. This CDR3 is 15 amino acids long. Germline CDR1 SSHAT, CDR2 FNYEAQ (reference sequence). CDR3 nucleotides: TGTGCCAGCAGTCCCGATCCGGGACAGAACAATGAGCAGTTCTTC. This gives the protein CASSPDPGQNNEQFF.

The V call is TRBV5-1, the J call TRBJ1-2; TRBD1 matches at 9 bases. V trimming: 1 base; J trimming: 0 bases; junction bases outside the gene matches: 13. The V gene's germline CDR1 is SGHRS and CDR2 YFSETQ. CDR3 length: 19 amino acids. CDR3 sequence reads: CASSLTSTGQGKSNYGYTF. The DNA of the CDR3 is TGCGCCAGCAGCTTGACTTCCACGGGACAGGGCAAGTCTAACTATGGCTACACCTTC.

The chain uses TRBV27 and TRBJ2-7; perhaps TRBD2 as D (5 bases). The ends were cut back, 5 bases at V and 1 base at J, with 9 bases in the middle. The germline V gene has CDR1 MNHEY and CDR2 SMNVEV (reference sequence). This CDR3 comprises 13 residues. CDR3 DNA sequence: TGTGCCAGCAGTCCCGGGGTTTCCTACGAGCAGTACTTC. This translates into CASSPGVSYEQYF.

The chain couples TRBV30 to TRBJ1-5, with D uncertain. Trimming left V 2 bases short and J 2 bases short, with 7 bases between. Germline CDR1 and CDR2: GTSNPN and SVGIG (reference sequence). The CDR3 is 13 amino acids. For the CDR3, the DNA is TGTGCCTGGAGTTCAGTGGGCAATCAGCCCCAGCATTTT. It yields the protein CAWSSVGNQPQHF.

V usage is TRBV5-5 and J usage is TRBJ2-7, with 10 bases that match TRBD2. CDR1 and CDR2 from the germline V gene are SGHKS and YYEKEE (reference sequence). The length of the CDR3 is 16 residues. The ends lost 1 base at V and 5 bases at J; junction bases unmatched: 9. CDR3 DNA sequence: TGTGCCAGCAGCTTGCTCGGACTAGCGGTCTCTGACGAGCAGTACTTC. Its protein product is CASSLLGLAVSDEQYF.

The chain has TRBV9 and TRBJ1-1, with D possibly matching TRBD1 (6 bases). Germline CDR1 reads SGDLS; CDR2 reads YYNGEE. This CDR3 contains 14 residues. V was trimmed by 4 bases and J by 7 bases, leaving 17 bases between them. In nucleotides, the CDR3 is TGTGCCAGCAGCAAATCAGACAGGCCGAATGAAGCTTTCTTT. It yields the protein CASSKSDRPNEAFF.

This clone was seen more than once but under ten times. An end of the junction does not agree with germline; a read error may underlie this. This chain joins TRBV5-4 and TRBJ1-1; D is possibly TRBD1 (5 bases). From germline, CDR1 is SGHNT and CDR2 YYREEE (reference sequence). The CDR3 totals 15 residues. CDR3 in DNA: TGCGCCAGCAGCCAAGGTTACAGGTTAGGCACTGAAGCTTTCTTT. This encodes CASSQGYRLGTEAFF.

The count of this clone is one. The chain combines TRBV11-3 with TRBJ2-1; a weak D match, TRBD2 (5 bases). The CDR3 is 16 amino acids. CDR1 and CDR2 from the germline V gene are SGHNT and YENEEA. V was clipped by 3 bases and J by 0 bases, with 12 bases between them. CDR3 nucleotide sequence: TGTGCCAGCAGCTTGGAGGCCTGGAGCTCCTACAATGAGCAGTTCTTC. It yields the protein CASSLEAWSSYNEQFF.

This clone occurred once. The rearrangement joins TRBV5-6 to TRBJ2-7, with 7 bases lining up with TRBD1. This CDR3 contains 15 residues. The trim removed 0 bases at V and 6 bases at J, leaving 9 bases unmatched. Germline V gene lookup returns CDR1 SGHDT and CDR2 YYEEEE. This CDR3 is CASSLVGTEKPEQYF. For the CDR3, the DNA is TGTGCCAGCAGCTTGGTCGGGACAGAGAAGCCCGAGCAGTACTTC.

The genes are TRBV11-2 and TRBJ2-5, with unresolved D. This CDR3 comprises 14 residues. CDR1 SGHAT and CDR2 FQNNGV come from the germline V gene. The V gene lost 4 bases and the J gene lost 1 base, with 10 bases spanning the gap. CDR3 sequence reads: CASSWPGPQETQYF. CDR3 DNA sequence: TGTGCCAGCAGCTGGCCGGGTCCCCAAGAGACCCAGTACTTC.

The chain uses TRBV19 and TRBJ2-3; 16 bases map to TRBD2. J lost 5 bases, V lost 0 bases, and 8 bases had no gene match. CDR1 is LNHDA and CDR2 is SQIVND in the germline V gene (reference sequence). This CDR3 is built from 19 residues. CDR3 bases: TGTGCCAGTAGTATAGATGCCGGGACTAGCGGGGGGGCCGGAGATACGCAGTATTTT. Amino acids: CASSIDAGTSGGAGDTQYF.

The chain couples TRBV19 to TRBJ1-2; TRBD1 matches 11 bases. V shed 5 bases and J 2 bases; nucleotides not matched to a gene: 13. This CDR3 comprises 18 residues. Germline V CDR1 and CDR2: LNHDA, SQIVND (reference sequence). The CDR3 DNA reads TGTGCCAGTAGTTGGGTGGACAGGGGGCGCGGTGGGAACTATGGCTACACCTTC. This codes for CASSWVDRGRGGNYGYTF.

The CDR3 reads CASSLAIEAGELFF. CDR3 sequence (DNA): TGTGCCAGCAGCTTAGCAATTGAGGCCGGGGAGCTGTTTTTT. The chain carries TRBV7-9 and TRBJ2-2; no clear D. This CDR3 comprises 14 residues. V lost 0 bases and J lost 6, with 8 bases in between. Per germline, CDR1 SEHNR and CDR2 FQNEAQ (reference sequence).

The DNA of the CDR3 is TGTGCCAGCAGCTTGGGAGACTCGGGCGAGCAGTTCTTC. Its translation: CASSLGDSGEQFF. This chain joins TRBV13 and TRBJ2-1, with D tentatively TRBD2 (5 bases). V was pared by 3 bases and J by 10 bases, with 13 bases between. CDR1 and CDR2 (germline): PRHDT, FYEKMQ (reference sequence). The length of the CDR3 is 13 residues. The entire variable domain, with the rest obtained from reference TRBV13 and TRBJ2-1, is as follows: AAGVIQSPRHLIKEKRETATLKCYPIPRHDTVYWYQQGPGQDPQFLISFYEKMQSDKGSIPDRFSAQQFSDYHSELNMSSLELGDSALYFCASSLGDSGEQFFGPGTRLTVL.

The CDR3 sequence is CATSLAQETQYF. The CDR3 region has the DNA TGTGCCACCAGCCTGGCCCAAGAGACCCAGTACTTC. V and J are TRBV15 and TRBJ2-5; D call uncertain. V shed 5 bases and J shed 1 base, with 5 bases lying between them. Germline CDR1 LNHNV, CDR2 YYDKDF (reference sequence). This CDR3 has 12 residues.

The chain employs TRBV7-6 and TRBJ2-1, with TRBD1 identical over 7 bases. The CDR3 sequence is 17 residues long. V lost 1 base, J lost 4 bases, and 10 bases stayed unmatched. Germline CDR1 and CDR2: SGHVS and FNYEAQ. This CDR3 is CASSLEVAGGYYNEQFF. The CDR3 DNA sequence: TGTGCCAGCAGCTTAGAGGTTGCAGGGGGTTATTACAATGAGCAGTTCTTC.

The chain employs TRBV11-2 and TRBJ1-6; the D is unclear. This CDR3 has 15 residues. Per germline, CDR1 SGHAT and CDR2 FQNNGV. The ends were cut back, 2 bases at V and 11 bases at J, with 16 bases in the middle. The CDR3 DNA sequence: TGTGCCAGCAGCTTATGGCAAACGGTGCGGACACCCCTCCACTTT. Translation gives CASSLWQTVRTPLHF.

The rearrangement uses TRBV7-9 and TRBJ2-7, with a weak D call TRBD1 (6 bases). The V gene's germline CDR1 is SEHNR and CDR2 FQNEAQ (reference sequence). Between the trimmed V and J ends, which lost 5 bases and 4 bases, there was a span of 18 bases. This CDR3 spans 15 amino acids. CDR3 sequence: CASSLDSPIPYEQYF. The CDR3 DNA reads TGTGCCAGCAGCCTGGACAGCCCCATACCTTACGAGCAGTACTTC.

The chain carries TRBV9 and TRBJ1-4; no clear D. The CDR3 is 14 amino acids. Between the trimmed V and J ends, which lost 3 bases and 7 bases, there was a span of 13 bases. CDR1 is SGDLS, CDR2 YYNGEE, per germline. CDR3 coding DNA: TGTGCCAGCAGCGCTACGGCGAGGGTTGAAAAACTGTTTTTT. Its protein product is CASSATARVEKLFF.

The chain combines TRBV27 with TRBJ1-2; a possible D gene is TRBD1 (5 bases). The germline V gene has CDR1 MNHEY and CDR2 SMNVEV (reference sequence). V dropped 4 bases and J dropped 7 bases, with 13 bases sitting between them. This CDR3 has 13 amino acids. CDR3 coding DNA: TGTGCCAGCAGTTCCCACAGGTCTCTTGGCTACACCTTC. This sequence encodes CASSSHRSLGYTF.

J is TRBJ2-1 and V is TRBV7-3, with a tentative D call TRBD2 (5 bases). Trimming removed 2 bases at V and 8 bases at J, with 7 bases between. The CDR3 is 12 amino acids. CDR1 and CDR2 from the germline V gene are SGHTA and FQGTGA. The CDR3 is CASSLVGDEQFF. The CDR3 nucleotides are TGTGCCAGCAGCTTAGTGGGAGATGAGCAGTTCTTC. Full variable domain (rest looked up from reference TRBV7-3 and TRBJ2-1): GAGVSQTPSNKVTEKGKYVELRCDPISGHTALYWYRQSLGQGPEFLIYFQGTGAADDSGLPNDRFFAVRPEGSVSTLKIQRTERGDSAVYLCASSLVGDEQFFGPGTRLTVL.

CDR3 nucleotide sequence: TGTGCCAGCAGTGCGGGGAGGACAGATACGCAGTATTTT. Protein: CASSAGRTDTQYF. The chain couples TRBV6-1 to TRBJ2-3; D might be TRBD2 (6 bases). Germline CDR1 reads MNHNS; CDR2 reads SASEGT. V lost 4 bases to trimming and J lost 3 bases, with 8 bases between them. CDR3 length: 13 amino acids.

The chain is built from TRBV7-3 and TRBJ2-1; TRBD2 agrees at 8 bases. The germline gives CDR1 SGHTA, CDR2 FQGTGA. CDR3 length equals 15 residues. V was pared by 1 base and J by 4 bases, with 3 bases of the junction left unmatched. The CDR3 DNA is TGTGCCAGCAGCTTAATTAGCGGGGTATACAATGAGCAGTTCTTC. Its translation is CASSLISGVYNEQFF. Supplemented by reference TRBV7-3 and TRBJ2-1, the full variable domain reads GAGVSQTPSNKVTEKGKYVELRCDPISGHTALYWYRQSLGQGPEFLIYFQGTGAADDSGLPNDRFFAVRPEGSVSTLKIQRTERGDSAVYLCASSLISGVYNEQFFGPGTRLTVL.

The chain couples TRBV7-2 to TRBJ2-7; 7 positions match TRBD1. Losses at the gene ends were 2 bases for V and 5 bases for J; bases not matched to a gene: 9. This CDR3 is built from 15 residues. In germline, CDR1 is SGHTA, CDR2 FQGNSA. CDR3: CASSLFTGVFNEQYF. The DNA for the CDR3 is TGTGCCAGCAGCTTATTTACAGGGGTCTTCAACGAGCAGTACTTC.

The rearrangement joins TRBV6-5 to TRBJ2-2, with a possible D match to TRBD2 (6 bases). This CDR3 comprises 15 residues. Germline V gene data show CDR1 as MNHEY and CDR2 as SVGAGI. Deletions cut 4 bases from V and 10 bases from J, with 19 bases between. CDR3 bases: TGTGCCAGCAGTTTACAACCCGGGGACTGGATGGAGCTGTTTTTT. It translates to CASSLQPGDWMELFF.

The rearrangement joins TRBV19 to TRBJ2-3, with 8 bases that match TRBD2. Germline-derived CDR1 and CDR2 are LNHDA and SQIVND (reference sequence). The CDR3 has 18 amino acids. V lost 5 bases, J lost 4 bases, and 17 bases stayed unmatched. CDR3 region: CASSPLSGGASRADTQYF. CDR3 nucleotides: TGTGCCAGTAGTCCCTTGTCCGGGGGGGCCAGTCGGGCAGATACGCAGTATTTT.

V and J are TRBV7-8 and TRBJ2-7, with D perhaps TRBD1 (7 bases). This CDR3 has 14 amino acids. The germline V and J ends were trimmed by 5 bases and 4 bases, with 15 bases remaining between them. Germline-derived CDR1 and CDR2 are SGHVS and FQNEAQ. In nucleotides, the CDR3 is TGTGCCAGCAGCCCCCGGACAGGAGGGTACGAGCAGTACTTC. It encodes CASSPRTGGYEQYF.